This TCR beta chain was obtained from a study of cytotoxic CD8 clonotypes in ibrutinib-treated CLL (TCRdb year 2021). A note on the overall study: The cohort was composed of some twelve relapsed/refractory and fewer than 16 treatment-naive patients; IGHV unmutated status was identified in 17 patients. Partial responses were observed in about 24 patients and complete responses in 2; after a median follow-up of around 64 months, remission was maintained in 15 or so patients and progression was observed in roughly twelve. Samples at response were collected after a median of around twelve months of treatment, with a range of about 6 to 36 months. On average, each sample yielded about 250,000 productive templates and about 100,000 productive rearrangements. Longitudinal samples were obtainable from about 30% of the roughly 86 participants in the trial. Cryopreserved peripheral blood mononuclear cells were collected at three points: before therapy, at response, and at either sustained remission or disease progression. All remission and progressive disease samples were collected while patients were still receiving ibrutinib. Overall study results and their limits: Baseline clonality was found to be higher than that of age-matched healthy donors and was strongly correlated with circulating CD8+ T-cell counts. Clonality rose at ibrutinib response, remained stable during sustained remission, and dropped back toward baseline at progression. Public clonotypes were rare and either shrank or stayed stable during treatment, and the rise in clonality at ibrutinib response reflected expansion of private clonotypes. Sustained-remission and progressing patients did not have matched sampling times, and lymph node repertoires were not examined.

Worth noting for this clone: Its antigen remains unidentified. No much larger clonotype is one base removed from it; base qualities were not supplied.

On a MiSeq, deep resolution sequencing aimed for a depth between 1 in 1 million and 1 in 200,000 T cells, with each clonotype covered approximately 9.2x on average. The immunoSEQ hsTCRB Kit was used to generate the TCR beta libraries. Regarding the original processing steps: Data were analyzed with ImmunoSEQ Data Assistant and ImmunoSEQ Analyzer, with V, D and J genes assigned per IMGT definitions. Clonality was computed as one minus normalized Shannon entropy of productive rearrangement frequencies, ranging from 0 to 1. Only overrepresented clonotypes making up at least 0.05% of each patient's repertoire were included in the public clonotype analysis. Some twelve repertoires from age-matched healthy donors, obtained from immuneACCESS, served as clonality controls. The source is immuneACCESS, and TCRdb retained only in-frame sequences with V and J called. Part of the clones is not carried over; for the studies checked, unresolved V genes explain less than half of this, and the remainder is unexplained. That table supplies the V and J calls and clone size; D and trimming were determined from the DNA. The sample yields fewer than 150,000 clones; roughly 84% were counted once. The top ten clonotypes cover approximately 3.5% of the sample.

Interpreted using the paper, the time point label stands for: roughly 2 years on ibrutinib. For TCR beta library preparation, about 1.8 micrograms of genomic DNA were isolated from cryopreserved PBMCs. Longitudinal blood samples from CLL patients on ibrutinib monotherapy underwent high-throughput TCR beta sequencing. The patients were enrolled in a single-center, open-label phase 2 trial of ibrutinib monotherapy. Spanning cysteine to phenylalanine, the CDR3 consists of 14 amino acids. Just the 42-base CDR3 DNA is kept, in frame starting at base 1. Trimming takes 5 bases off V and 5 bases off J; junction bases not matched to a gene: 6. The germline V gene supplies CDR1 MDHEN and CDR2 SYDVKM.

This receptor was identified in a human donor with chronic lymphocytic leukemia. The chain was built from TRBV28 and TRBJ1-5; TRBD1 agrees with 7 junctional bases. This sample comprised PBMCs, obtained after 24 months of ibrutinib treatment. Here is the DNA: TGTGCCAGCAGTCCGGGGACAGCTCATCAGCCCCAGCATTTT. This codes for CASSPGTAHQPQHF.